Listed here are 30 T cell receptor beta chains from one sample, sequenced in a study of T cell repertoires in urothelial bladder cancer. Measured with immunoSEQ multiplex PCR; TCRdb has only the in-frame clones, and not every one. There are 9,200 or so clones in the sample; 58% occur only once, and around 30% lies in the top ten. Specimen: tumor-infiltrating cells from bladder cancer. These receptors were collected from a human donor with urothelial carcinoma.

With regard to this clone: At the DNA level, this CDR3 is encoded by other sequences in the same sample as well. The chain is built from TRBV7-2 and TRBJ1-1; a weak D match, TRBD1 (5 bases). Germline lookup yields CDR1 SGHTA and CDR2 FQGNSA. V was cut by 1 base and J by 0 bases, with 6 bases left in between. This CDR3 contains 14 residues. CDR3 region: CASSLGGLNTEAFF. In DNA form, the CDR3 reads TGTGCCAGCAGCTTAGGGGGCCTGAACACTGAAGCTTTCTTT.

This clone ranks as medium-sized (0.01 to 0.1%). The rearrangement joins TRBV10-3 to TRBJ2-7; D gene unclear. CDR3 length: 14 residues. Germline V CDR1 and CDR2: ENHRY, SYGVKD. Trimming took off 3 bases at V and 0 bases at J, with 9 bases between the two ends. CDR3: CAISDPLSSYEQYF. CDR3 bases: TGTGCCATCAGTGATCCCCTGAGCTCCTACGAGCAGTACTTC.

The chain employs TRBV5-6 and TRBJ1-2; 8 bases align to TRBD1. Germline lookup yields CDR1 SGHDT and CDR2 YYEEEE. The CDR3 extends over 14 amino acids. The J segment lost 5 bases and the V segment lost 2 bases, leaving 5 bases of the junction unmatched. Here the CDR3 reads CASSFPGGGYGYTF. CDR3 DNA sequence: TGTGCCAGCAGCTTTCCAGGGGGCGGGTATGGCTACACCTTC.

In this sample, this clone turned up once. The J gene is TRBJ1-1, the V gene TRBV1; the D call TRBD1 from the table was never checked on the DNA. TRBV1 constitutes a pseudogene. The CDR3 has 19 residues. The CDR3 bases are TGCACCAGCAGCCAACTTTCTGTGCTACCAGGTTCAGGTGGCACTGAAGCTTTCTTT. Encoded protein: CTSSQLSVLPGSGGTEAFF.

There are a few counts of this clone. The chain couples TRBV2 to TRBJ1-1; D ambiguous. Germline loops: CDR1 SNHLY, CDR2 FYNNEI. V was pared by 2 bases and J by 11 bases, with 9 bases between. The CDR3 consists of 11 residues. The CDR3 DNA sequence: TGTGCCAGCAGTGAACTGGCGGAGGCTTTCTTT. Protein product: CASSELAEAFF.

This clone has only one observation. CDR3 in amino acids: CASSLGQWGNQPQHF. The CDR3 DNA follows: TGTGCCAGCAGTCTTGGACAGTGGGGCAATCAGCCCCAGCATTTT. The chain employs TRBV6-1 and TRBJ1-5, with D possibly matching TRBD1 (6 bases). Germline V gene data show CDR1 as MNHNS and CDR2 as SASEGT. The ends were cut back, 5 bases at V and 2 bases at J, with 13 bases in the middle. This CDR3 spans 15 amino acids.

This rearrangement joins TRBV7-2 to TRBJ1-3; D remains unclear. CDR3 size: 11 residues. Germline CDR1 is SGHTA and CDR2 is FQGNSA. Between the trimmed V and J ends, which lost 8 bases and 3 bases, there was a span of 5 bases. The CDR3 sequence: CASDVGNTIYF. CDR3 coding DNA: TGTGCCAGCGATGTTGGAAACACCATATATTTT.

The gene calls are TRBV29-1 and TRBJ2-1, with 7 positions matching TRBD1. The CDR3 is made up of 14 amino acids. Losses at the gene ends were 6 bases for V and 0 bases for J; bases not matched to a gene: 5. Looked up from germline, CDR1 is SQVTM and CDR2 is ANQGSEA. As DNA, the CDR3 is TGCAGCGTAGTACAGGGGTTCTCCTACAATGAGCAGTTCTTC. Translation gives CSVVQGFSYNEQFF.

The CDR3 DNA sequence: TGTGCTAGTGGTTTGGTGTGGACAGGGGAGAACTATGGCTACACCTTC. Encoded protein: CASGLVWTGENYGYTF. The rearrangement links TRBV12-5 to TRBJ1-2; 9 bases map to TRBD1. CDR1 LGHNT and CDR2 FRNRAP come from the germline V gene. The V segment lost 0 bases and the J segment 2 bases; nucleotides outside the gene matches: 4. This CDR3 is 16 amino acids long.

DNA for the CDR3: TGTGCCAGCAGTCCCGGGACAGGGGTTAAAGCTTTCTTT. It specifies CASSPGTGVKAFF. The chain links TRBV6-5 to TRBJ1-1, with TRBD1 matching over 10 bases. CDR1 and CDR2 (germline): MNHEY, SVGAGI. J lost 9 bases, V lost 5 bases, and 6 bases had no gene match. CDR3 length: 13 amino acids.

The chain carries TRBV19 and TRBJ1-2; possible D gene TRBD1, 6 bases. V shed 4 bases and J shed 4 bases, with 22 bases lying between them. Germline lookup yields CDR1 LNHDA and CDR2 SQIVND (reference sequence). The CDR3 runs 17 residues. The CDR3 reads CASSSTRVGTGSYGYTF. For the CDR3, the DNA is TGTGCCAGTAGTAGCACCCGCGTTGGAACAGGGTCCTATGGCTACACCTTC.

The chain couples TRBV6-6 to TRBJ2-3; no reliable D call. Germline V gene sequence: CDR1 MNHNY, CDR2 SVGAGI (reference sequence). The CDR3 covers 15 residues. V was shortened by 4 bases and J by 0 bases, with 11 bases between the two germline ends. In DNA, the CDR3 is TGTGCCAGCAGTTCCGACGGTACTAGCACAGATACGCAGTATTTT. Translated: CASSSDGTSTDTQYF.

This clone was seen a handful of times. The rearrangement links TRBV4-2 to TRBJ1-4; no clear D. Germline CDR1 is LGHNA and CDR2 is YNFKEQ. Between the trimmed V and J ends, which lost 1 base and 2 bases, there was a span of 5 bases. The CDR3 is 14 residues long. DNA of the CDR3: TGTGCCAGCAGCCAAGGGCAGACTAATGAAAAACTGTTTTTT. Translated: CASSQGQTNEKLFF.

The chain combines TRBV9 with TRBJ2-6; 7 positions agree with TRBD1. Losses at the gene ends were 4 bases for V and 3 bases for J; bases not matched to a gene: 4. Germline V gives CDR1 SGDLS, CDR2 YYNGEE. This CDR3 contains 15 residues. As DNA, the CDR3 is TGTGCCAGCAGCAGACAGGGAAGTGGGGCCAACGTCCTGACTTTC. Translating gives CASSRQGSGANVLTF.

The rearrangement uses TRBV30 and TRBJ2-1; weak D call: TRBD2 (6 bases). V dropped 2 bases and J dropped 9 bases, with 11 bases sitting between them. CDR3 length: 12 amino acids. Germline V gene data show CDR1 as GTSNPN and CDR2 as SVGIG (reference sequence). The CDR3 is CAWSPLGGEQFF. CDR3 nucleotides: TGTGCCTGGAGTCCTCTGGGGGGTGAGCAGTTCTTC.

The chain combines TRBV7-4 with TRBJ1-1, with D unclear. The CDR3 extends over 13 amino acids. Germline loops: CDR1 SGHVT, CDR2 SQSDAQ. The V gene lost 1 base and the J gene lost 5 bases, with 8 bases spanning the gap. CDR3 bases: TGTGCCAGCAGCTTAGGACCGTGGACTGAAGCTTTCTTT. Translated, it gives CASSLGPWTEAFF.

The V call is TRBV2, the J call TRBJ1-4; possibly TRBD1 for D (5 bases). The germline CDR1 and CDR2 sequences are SNHLY and FYNNEI. V was shortened by 3 bases and J by 4 bases, with 9 bases between the two germline ends. CDR3 length: 14 amino acids. The CDR3 spells CASSEGRGNEKLFF. In nucleotides, the CDR3 is TGTGCCAGCAGTGAGGGGCGGGGTAATGAAAAACTGTTTTTT.

The sample holds a few counts of this clone. The chain is built from TRBV5-1 and TRBJ1-6; TRBD1 is a possible D gene (6 bases). The V gene's germline CDR1 is SGHRS and CDR2 YFSETQ. V was shortened by 0 bases and J by 8 bases, with 12 bases between the two germline ends. CDR3 length equals 15 residues. CDR3 protein: CASSLDQGRDSPLHF. CDR3 nucleotide sequence: TGCGCCAGCAGCTTGGATCAGGGGCGGGATTCACCCCTCCACTTT.

The chain recombines TRBV6-5 with TRBJ1-3, with a tentative D call TRBD1 (6 bases). Trimming removed 7 bases at V and 4 bases at J, with 14 bases between. CDR1 MNHEY and CDR2 SVGAGI come from the germline V gene. CDR3 length: 14 amino acids. The CDR3 coding sequence is TGTGCCAGCACCTCCGGGACAACCGGAAACACCATATATTTT. The encoded protein is CASTSGTTGNTIYF.

A few counts support this clone. CDR3 in amino acids: CASSLGMRTTDTQYF. CDR3 nucleotide sequence: TGTGCCAGCAGCCTCGGTATGCGGACCACAGATACGCAGTATTTT. The rearrangement joins TRBV5-6 to TRBJ2-3; D is unresolved. Germline V lookup: CDR1 SGHDT, CDR2 YYEEEE. The CDR3 covers 15 residues. Trimming pared 4 bases from V and 2 bases from J, leaving 14 bases between. The full variable domain, completed using reference TRBV5-6 and TRBJ2-3, is DAGVTQSPTHLIKTRGQQVTLRCSPKSGHDTVSWYQQALGQGPQFIFQYYEEEERQRGNFPDRFSGHQFPNYSSELNVNALLLGDSALYLCASSLGMRTTDTQYFGPGTRLTVL.

This chain uses TRBV2 with TRBJ1-2, with D hard to call. Germline V gene sequence: CDR1 SNHLY, CDR2 FYNNEI. V was pared by 1 base and J by 7 bases, with 10 bases between. This CDR3 comprises 13 residues. The CDR3 DNA follows: TGTGCCAGCAGTGAAGGAGGGAGCAGTGGCTACACCTTC. Amino acids: CASSEGGSSGYTF.

The sample holds a few counts of this clone. V and J are TRBV7-9 and TRBJ2-7; 7 bases are a match to TRBD1. Germline lookup yields CDR1 SEHNR and CDR2 FQNEAQ (reference sequence). This CDR3 has 14 residues. Trimming at V came to 1 base and at J to 0 bases, leaving 0 bases not matched to a gene. In DNA, the CDR3 is TGTGCCAGCAGCTTAGGGGACAGCTCCTACGAGCAGTACTTC. Its translation is CASSLGDSSYEQYF.

V and J are TRBV6-5 and TRBJ2-7; 8 nucleotides match TRBD1. The V segment lost 6 bases and the J segment 5 bases; nucleotides outside the gene matches: 6. Germline V gene sequence: CDR1 MNHEY, CDR2 SVGAGI. The CDR3 is 13 residues long. This CDR3 reads CASRRDRRNEQYF. DNA for the CDR3: TGTGCCAGCAGACGGGACAGGAGGAACGAGCAGTACTTC.

This clone turned up a few times. The gene calls are TRBV7-9 and TRBJ1-2; the D is unclear. The CDR3 sequence is 15 residues long. Germline V gene data show CDR1 as SEHNR and CDR2 as FQNEAQ (reference sequence). The V end lost 3 bases, the J end lost 4 bases, and 15 bases lay between the germline ends. CDR3 bases: TGTGCCAGCAGCTTCGAGGGCTCGCGGGTCTATGGCTACACCTTC. It yields the protein CASSFEGSRVYGYTF. The full variable domain, rest sourced from reference TRBV7-9 and TRBJ1-2, is DTGVSQNPRHKITKRGQNVTFRCDPISEHNRLYWYRQTLGQGPEFLTYFQNEAQLEKSRLLSDRFSAERPKGSFSTLEIQRTEQGDSAMYLCASSFEGSRVYGYTFGSGTRLTVV.

The chain employs TRBV5-6 and TRBJ2-2; D gene unclear. The CDR3 has 11 residues. CDR1 SGHDT and CDR2 YYEEEE come from the germline V gene. With 2 bases removed from V and 6 bases from J, the gap between germline ends came to 2 bases. The CDR3 loop reads CASSFAGELFF. In nucleotides, the CDR3 is TGTGCCAGCAGCTTCGCCGGGGAGCTGTTTTTT.

By sample fraction, this clone is medium-sized. The genes are TRBV2 and TRBJ2-7; D remains ambiguous. CDR3 length: 15 residues. Trimming stripped 7 bases from V and 0 bases from J, with 16 bases between. The germline gives CDR1 SNHLY, CDR2 FYNNEI. CDR3 sequence: CASTLSDVSSYEQYF. CDR3 DNA sequence: TGTGCCAGCACCCTGTCCGACGTCAGCTCCTACGAGCAGTACTTC.

The J gene is TRBJ1-1, the V gene TRBV5-1; no clear D gene. The V gene lost 0 bases and the J gene lost 11 bases, with 14 bases spanning the gap. The CDR3 contains 13 residues. Germline V lookup: CDR1 SGHRS, CDR2 YFSETQ. CDR3 residues: CASSLDEPAGAFF. Written as DNA, the CDR3 is TGCGCCAGCAGCTTGGATGAACCAGCGGGGGCTTTCTTT.

The chain is built from TRBV5-1 and TRBJ2-7; D not certain. Germline-derived CDR1 and CDR2 are SGHRS and YFSETQ. The CDR3 consists of 14 residues. V was clipped by 3 bases and J by 7 bases, with 17 bases between them. The CDR3 region is CASSSGNIFHEQYF. The CDR3 nucleotides read TGCGCCAGCAGCTCGGGTAACATCTTTCATGAGCAGTACTTC.

The chain combines TRBV6-1 with TRBJ2-3; D possibly matches TRBD1 or TRBD2 (5 bases each). In germline, CDR1 is MNHNS, CDR2 SASEGT. The CDR3 consists of 16 residues. V was clipped by 4 bases and J by 2 bases, with 16 bases between them. Written as DNA, the CDR3 is TGTGCCAGCAGTGGTGGATTATTGGGGGTCACAGATACGCAGTATTTT. It yields the protein CASSGGLLGVTDTQYF.

The chain links TRBV2 to TRBJ2-3, with TRBD2 matching 12 bases. V dropped 8 bases and J dropped 5; count of bases not matched to a gene: 11. This CDR3 is 16 amino acids long. CDR1 is SNHLY, CDR2 FYNNEI, per germline. CDR3 in amino acids: CASRLTSGGRQDTQYF. CDR3 in DNA: TGTGCCAGCCGTTTGACTAGCGGGGGAAGGCAAGATACGCAGTATTTT.